Listed below are T cell receptor beta chains from one sample, sequenced in a study of post-analysis software for immune sequencing data. Each CDR3 protein is one row after TCRdb ran MiXCR on the PCR reads. This sample has roughly 430,000 distinct CDR3 sequences, with approximately 42% found just once. Sample: blood. Receptors were obtained from a girl aged 2 to 9 with multiple sclerosis. Each CDR3 is given with its conserved first and last residue. Fields, in order: D gene, J gene, V gene, clone size, CDR3 DNA, CDR3 protein. A D gene is named only where the DNA matches it firmly. Clone size is not always given. Where it is, it says once, few, many or a class for expanded clones.

D gene: TRBD2; J gene: TRBJ2-4; V gene: TRBV27; clone size: few; CDR3 DNA: TGTGCCAGCAGTTCGGGTCGCGGGAGGGAGGCCAAAAACATTCAGTACTTC; CDR3 protein: CASSSGRGREAKNIQYF
D gene: NA; J gene: TRBJ2-3; V gene: TRBV27; clone size: NA; CDR3 DNA: TGTGCCAGCACCTGGGGTGGGGGGGCTAGCACAGATACGCAGTATTTT; CDR3 protein: CASTWGGGASTDTQYF
D gene: NA; J gene: TRBJ2-5; V gene: TRBV7-9; clone size: few; CDR3 DNA: TGTGCCGGAAGCAGGGGCGCAGTGGAGACCCAGTACTTC; CDR3 protein: CAGSRGAVETQYF
D gene: NA; J gene: TRBJ1-1; V gene: TRBV29-1; clone size: few; CDR3 DNA: TGCAGCGTTAGTGGCAGGAGCACCAGTAGACCTGAAGCTTTCTTT; CDR3 protein: CSVSGRSTSRPEAFF
D gene: NA; J gene: TRBJ1-5; V gene: TRBV28; clone size: few; CDR3 DNA: TGTGCCAGCAGGGGGCAAATGGCGCCCCAGCATTTT; CDR3 protein: CASRGQMAPQHF
D gene: TRBD2; J gene: TRBJ2-3; V gene: TRBV3-1; clone size: NA; CDR3 DNA: TGTGCCAGCAGCCGAAGACTAGCGGGAGCTACAGATACGCAGTATTTT; CDR3 protein: CASSRRLAGATDTQYF
D gene: TRBD2; J gene: TRBJ2-7; V gene: TRBV7-2; clone size: NA; CDR3 DNA: TGTGCCAGCAGTCCCGGACTAGTCGGCCCCGAGCAGTACTTC; CDR3 protein: CASSPGLVGPEQYF
D gene: NA; J gene: TRBJ1-6; V gene: TRBV29-1; clone size: NA; CDR3 DNA: TGCAGCGTCGCGAGGGACGGAAATTCACCCCTCCACTTT; CDR3 protein: CSVARDGNSPLHF
D gene: TRBD2; J gene: TRBJ2-7; V gene: TRBV6-5; clone size: many; CDR3 DNA: TGTGCCAGCAGAGACAGCGGGAGTAACGAGCAGTACTTC; CDR3 protein: CASRDSGSNEQYF
D gene: TRBD2; J gene: TRBJ2-3; V gene: TRBV28; clone size: NA; CDR3 DNA: TGTGCCAGCAGTTTCCGTTTAGCGGGGGCGGATTACGATACGCAGTATTTT; CDR3 protein: CASSFRLAGADYDTQYF
D gene: NA; J gene: TRBJ2-7; V gene: TRBV4-3; clone size: NA; CDR3 DNA: TGCGCCAGCAGCCAAGATCTCGAGGGCTACGAGCAGTACTTC; CDR3 protein: CASSQDLEGYEQYF
D gene: NA; J gene: TRBJ2-5; V gene: TRBV19; clone size: NA; CDR3 DNA: TGTGCCAGTAGTATCTTCTCGGGGAGGTGGGAGACCCAGTACTTC; CDR3 protein: CASSIFSGRWETQYF
D gene: NA; J gene: TRBJ2-1; V gene: TRBV20-1; clone size: NA; CDR3 DNA: TGCAGTGCTAGAACGGGAGTGAGGAATGAGCAGTTCTTC; CDR3 protein: CSARTGVRNEQFF
D gene: NA; J gene: TRBJ2-1; V gene: TRBV20-1; clone size: few; CDR3 DNA: TGCAGTGCTAGAGATTTGGGGGTCTACAATGAGCAGTTCTTC; CDR3 protein: CSARDLGVYNEQFF